This T cell receptor (beta chain) was recovered during a study of blood T cells in healthy people across ages. In the study overall: Capture via template switching afforded approximately one barcoded beta molecule per two T cells. Study-level findings and limits: Researchers deemed the diversity estimates from one million T cells underestimates. Versus aged donors, long-lived donors had higher diversity and more naive CD4+ cells.

Alongside a J-beta primer mix, a sample-barcoded 5' primer served in a second PCR lasting roughly 6 to 12 cycles. One entry per CDR3 protein results from TCRdb running MiXCR on the 5' RACE reads. The profile shows fewer than 900,000 distinct CDR3 sequences, around 36% of them singletons. V lost 2 bases, J lost 1 base, and 6 bases stayed unmatched. Looked up from germline, CDR1 is KGHSH and CDR2 is LQKENI. The CDR3 length is 17 residues. On this clonotype itself: Its antigen is not known.

The V call is TRBV18, the J call TRBJ1-1, with 11 bases that match TRBD1. Sample: blood. This TCR derives from a man aged 18 to 29 in good health. CDR3 residues: CASSPGTGGAENTEAFF. The CDR3 DNA is TGTGCCAGCTCACCAGGGACAGGGGGTGCGGAGAACACTGAAGCTTTCTTT.